Here is one TCR beta chain with its context. This clone came up a few times. Its recognized antigen is unknown. Qualities for individual bases were not recorded, and no much larger clone is one base off. V is pared back by 0 bases and J by 0 bases, with 10 bases lying between the germline termini. The CDR3 starts with the cysteine, ends with the phenylalanine, and has 16 residues. The sequence is cut down to CDR3 DNA, 48 bases in frame from base 1. Per the germline V gene (reference sequence), LNHNV is the CDR1 and YYDKDF is the CDR2. This sample was taken from a study of beta chain features in type 1 diabetes (dated by TCRdb to between 2017 and 2018). With regard to the full study: Mean age, gender distribution, total cell number and subset yield were not different between patients and healthy donors. A total of 107,917,701 sorted cells were examined across all samples, and RNA yield correlated strongly with the number of cells per subset. The study compared the TCRB repertoires of sorted circulating CD4+ T cell subsets in recently diagnosed type 1 diabetes patients with those in matched healthy donors. Naive and central memory subsets were obtained from all 30 or so donors, but regulatory and stem cell-like memory subsets were isolated from only 8 patients and roughly eight healthy donors. Broad study findings and their caveats: PCR might favor shorter templates, but patient and control samples were amplified and corrected together, so any skew would affect both groups equally. Because the HLA sub-analyses included only small numbers of individuals, any influence of HLA type on TCRB rearrangement was left unresolved. Sequencing cDNA rather than genomic DNA could over-represent highly expressing activated cells, although activation and CD3 levels did not differ between groups. At VDJ recombination sites, type 1 diabetes patients had fewer insertions and more deleted nucleotides, which implies abnormalities in thymic rearrangement. A moderate but significant shortening of TCRB CDR3 length was observed in type 1 diabetes patients in all four CD4+ subsets. Naive, central memory and regulatory TCRB repertoires appeared more similar among patients than among healthy donors.

Each donor gave one peripheral blood draw, approximately 110 mL on average, collected into heparinised tubes. A BD FACSAria II and a panel including CD45RO, CCR7, CD25, CD127, CD95 and CD27 were used to sort naive, central memory, regulatory and stem cell-like memory CD4+ T cells. A purity above 95% was achieved for all sorted populations. PBMCs were separated immediately by Lymphoprep density gradient centrifugation and were stained directly, without being cultured. So that batch effects would be minimized, each experiment stained and sorted samples in pairs, pairing one healthy donor with one patient. The High Capacity cDNA Reverse Transcription Kit was used to reverse transcribe all of the isolated RNA, meaning that expressed TCRB transcripts were what got sequenced. Naive, central memory and regulatory T cell samples underwent deep immunoSEQ sequencing, averaging approximately 3.5 million total reads per sample. After sorted cells were lysed in RLT buffer, RNA was extracted with DNase-treated RNeasy Micro or Mini kits, with the choice depending on cell number. To prevent cross-contamination, each cell subset was processed individually, whereas patient and healthy donor samples were processed jointly. TCRB sequences were amplified from cDNA with the immunoSEQ multiplex PCR, producing 87-bp fragments spanning the CDR3 region. Sequencing of the amplicons was performed on the Illumina HiSeq platform. As for the authors' bioinformatics: PCR bias was computationally corrected using synthetic template baselines, reads within Hamming distance 2 were collapsed, and singletons that could not be merged were discarded. Reads were aligned against IMGT so that V, D and J genes, CDR3 length and insertions or deletions at six rearrangement sites could be assigned. Clonotype counts were normalized to sorted cell number within each subset before computing true diversity and Gini coefficients with the tcR R package. The overlap coefficient, calculated on TCRB nucleotide sequences, was used to measure repertoire sharing. The table comes from immuneACCESS by way of TCRdb, which keeps in-frame sequences with V and J called. Part of the clones is missing from these tables; in studies checked, under half for an unresolved V gene and the rest for unknown reasons. The V and J calls and clone size are taken from that table; D and trimming were inferred from the DNA. The sample table records approximately 150,000 clones; about 12% of these occur just once. In total, the top ten clones hold around 1.2% of the sample.

Material for sequencing was central memory CD4+ T cells from blood. This clonotype originated in a man between 18 and 29 years old with type 1 diabetes. The chain joins TRBV15 to TRBJ2-3, with the D gene call left open. In nucleotides, the sequence is TGTGCCACCAGCAGAGAGGCAGCCGCTAGCACAGATACGCAGTATTTT. This is translated as CATSREAAASTDTQYF.